The 9 T cell receptor beta chains in this list originate from one sample, sequenced in a study of cytomegalovirus exposure and HLA in healthy donors. Primers included in the PCR were 60 Vbeta and 13 Jbeta primers. The protocol was immunoSEQ multiplex PCR, while the TCRdb copy is restricted to in-frame clones and leaves out a portion. The table has fewer than 250,000 clones, approximately 68% seen once. The specimen sequenced was PBMCs. The receptors derive from a woman in her thirties in good health and CMV-seronegative.

The chain combines TRBV6-5 with TRBJ2-1; TRBD2 matches at 9 bases. Germline lookup yields CDR1 MNHEY and CDR2 SVGAGI. The CDR3 extends over 16 amino acids. After removal of 2 bases from V and 9 bases from J, the junction contained 11 bases not matched to a gene. As DNA, the CDR3 is TGTGCCAGCAGTTACGGGTCCGGACTAGCGAGAGTTGAGCAGTTCTTC. The encoded protein is CASSYGSGLARVEQFF.

The chain combines TRBV4-2 with TRBJ2-3, with a weak D call TRBD2 (6 bases). CDR3 size: 17 residues. V lost 1 base to trimming and J lost 1 base, with 15 bases between them. CDR1 LGHNA and CDR2 YNFKEQ come from the germline V gene. The CDR3 nucleotides are TGTGCCAGCAGCCAAGGTGAGACTCGCGGGGGCACAGATACGCAGTATTTT. Encoded protein: CASSQGETRGGTDTQYF.

V is TRBV7-8 and J is TRBJ2-7; 7 bases map to TRBD2. This CDR3 is built from 12 residues. Germline CDR1 is SGHVS and CDR2 is FQNEAQ. Germline trimming cut 5 bases from V and 2 bases from J; bases unmatched to any gene: 0. The CDR3 is CASSAGAYEQYF. In DNA form, the CDR3 reads TGTGCCAGCAGCGCGGGGGCCTACGAGCAGTACTTC.

CDR3 sequence: CASSHRQGGTMNTEAFF. The CDR3, as DNA: TGTGCCAGCAGCCACCGACAGGGGGGAACCATGAACACTGAAGCTTTCTTT. The chain carries TRBV9 and TRBJ1-1; 9 bases align to TRBD1. CDR1 and CDR2 (germline): SGDLS, YYNGEE. The CDR3 runs 17 residues. J was trimmed by 0 bases and V by 4 bases; bases with no gene match: 10.

This clone occurred once. This chain uses TRBV27 with TRBJ2-7, with a tentative D call TRBD2 (6 bases). V lost 5 bases and J lost 6, with 17 bases in between. The CDR3 covers 14 residues. The germline CDR1 and CDR2 sequences are MNHEY and SMNVEV (reference sequence). The CDR3 DNA follows: TGTGCCAGCAGTCTTCCGACCCCGGAGGGCGAGCAGTACTTC. It encodes CASSLPTPEGEQYF.

CDR3 sequence (DNA): TGTGCCAGCAGCTTAACGGGGGGACAGGGCTACGAGCAGTACTTC. It encodes CASSLTGGQGYEQYF. V and J are TRBV7-6 and TRBJ2-5, with 9 bases lining up with TRBD1. The J call is uncertain, as TRBJ2-7 better fits the DNA end. The CDR3 is 15 residues long. Germline CDR1 is SGHVS and CDR2 is FNYEAQ.

The rearrangement links TRBV5-1 to TRBJ2-3; 8 nucleotides line up with TRBD1. The ends lost 0 bases at V and 4 bases at J; junction bases unmatched: 10. The CDR3 runs 17 residues. Germline V gives CDR1 SGHRS, CDR2 YFSETQ. CDR3: CASSLVVKTGGSDTQYF. The DNA for the CDR3 is TGCGCCAGCAGCTTGGTGGTTAAAACAGGGGGATCAGATACGCAGTATTTT.

This clone was recorded a few times. This sequence joins TRBV6-5 and TRBJ1-1; 7 bases agree with TRBD1. The CDR3 totals 15 residues. The J segment lost 4 bases and the V segment lost 0 bases, leaving 5 bases of the junction unmatched. CDR1 is MNHEY, CDR2 SVGAGI, per germline. Written as DNA, the CDR3 is TGTGCCAGCAGTTACTCGAGGGGGCTGAGCACTGAAGCTTTCTTT. This gives the protein CASSYSRGLSTEAFF.

The rearrangement links TRBV27 to TRBJ1-2; 7 nucleotides line up with TRBD1. Germline values: CDR1 MNHEY, CDR2 SMNVEV (reference sequence). V lost 6 bases to trimming and J lost 5 bases; unmatched junction nucleotides: 6. The CDR3 has 13 amino acids. CDR3 in DNA: TGTGCCAGCAGCTTCACAGGGGATTATGGCTACACCTTC. The encoded protein is CASSFTGDYGYTF.